The clone carrying this T cell receptor beta chain was found a few times. This CDR3 is 13 amino acids long. CDR1 MNHNY and CDR2 SVGAGI come from the germline V gene (reference sequence). V gave up 4 bases and J gave up 4 bases; unmatched junction bases: 2. The protocol was immunoSEQ multiplex PCR, while the TCRdb copy is restricted to in-frame clones and leaves out a portion. The sample lists roughly 59,000 clones, 80% to 85% occurring once. This sample is part of a study of blood T cell repertoires in COVID-19. About the study: Sources were T cells, B-cell-depleted T cells, or PBMCs; the material itself was cDNA or gDNA.

This receptor was identified in a man older than 75 with acute or convalescent COVID-19. Sequencing input: peripheral blood. This chain uses TRBV6-6 with TRBJ2-7; the match to TRBD1 covers 9 bases. CDR3 in DNA: TGTGCCAGCAGTTTCGGGACAGGGTACGAGCAGTACTTC. Protein sequence: CASSFGTGYEQYF.